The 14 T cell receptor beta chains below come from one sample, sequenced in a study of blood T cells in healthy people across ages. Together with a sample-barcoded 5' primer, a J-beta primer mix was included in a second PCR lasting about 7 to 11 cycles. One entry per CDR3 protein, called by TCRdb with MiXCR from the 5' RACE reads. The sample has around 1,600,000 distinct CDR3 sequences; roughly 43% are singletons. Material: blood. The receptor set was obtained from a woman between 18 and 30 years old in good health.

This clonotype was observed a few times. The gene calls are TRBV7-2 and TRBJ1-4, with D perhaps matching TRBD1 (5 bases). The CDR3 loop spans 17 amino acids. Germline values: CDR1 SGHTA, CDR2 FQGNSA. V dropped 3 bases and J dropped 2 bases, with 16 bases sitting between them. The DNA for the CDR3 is TGTGCCAGCAGCTTGGGGCTTATGGTTTCGACTAATGAAAAACTGTTTTTT. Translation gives CASSLGLMVSTNEKLFF. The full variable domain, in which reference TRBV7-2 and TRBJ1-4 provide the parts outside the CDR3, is GAGVSQSPSNKVTEKGKDVELRCDPISGHTALYWYRQSLGQGLEFLIYFQGNSAPDKSGLPSDRFSAERTGGSVSTLTIQRTQQEDSAVYLCASSLGLMVSTNEKLFFGSGTQLSVL.

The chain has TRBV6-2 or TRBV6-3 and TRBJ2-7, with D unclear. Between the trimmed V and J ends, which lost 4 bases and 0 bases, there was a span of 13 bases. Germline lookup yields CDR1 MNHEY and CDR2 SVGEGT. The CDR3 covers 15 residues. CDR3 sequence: CASSSRTSSSYEQYF. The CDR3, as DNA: TGTGCCAGCAGTTCCAGGACGTCGAGCTCCTACGAGCAGTACTTC.

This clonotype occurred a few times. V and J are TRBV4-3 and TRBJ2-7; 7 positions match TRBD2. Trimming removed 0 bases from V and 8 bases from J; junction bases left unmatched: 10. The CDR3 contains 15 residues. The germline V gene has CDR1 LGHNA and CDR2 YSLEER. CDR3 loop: CASSQDKGGLGKQYF. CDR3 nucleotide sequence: TGCGCCAGCAGCCAAGATAAGGGAGGGCTTGGAAAGCAGTACTTC.

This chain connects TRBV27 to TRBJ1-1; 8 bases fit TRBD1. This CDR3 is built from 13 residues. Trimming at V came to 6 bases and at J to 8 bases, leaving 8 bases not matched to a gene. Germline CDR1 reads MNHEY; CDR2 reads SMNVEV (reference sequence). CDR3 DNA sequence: TGTGCCAGCAGGACAGGGGCTTCGGCCGAAGCTTTCTTT. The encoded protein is CASRTGASAEAFF.

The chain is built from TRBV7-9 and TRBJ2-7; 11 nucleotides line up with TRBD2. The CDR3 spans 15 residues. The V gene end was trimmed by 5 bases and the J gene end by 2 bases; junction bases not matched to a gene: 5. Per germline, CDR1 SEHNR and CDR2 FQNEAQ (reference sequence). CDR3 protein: CASSGGTSGPYEQYF. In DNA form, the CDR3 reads TGTGCCAGCAGCGGTGGGACTAGCGGACCCTACGAGCAGTACTTC.

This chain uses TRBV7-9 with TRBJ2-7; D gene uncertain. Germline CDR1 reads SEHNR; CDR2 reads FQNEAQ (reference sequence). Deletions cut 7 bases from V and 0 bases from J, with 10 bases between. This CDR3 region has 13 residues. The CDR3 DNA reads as TGTGCCAGCACCCCCCTAGGCTCCTACGAGCAGTACTTC. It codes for CASTPLGSYEQYF.

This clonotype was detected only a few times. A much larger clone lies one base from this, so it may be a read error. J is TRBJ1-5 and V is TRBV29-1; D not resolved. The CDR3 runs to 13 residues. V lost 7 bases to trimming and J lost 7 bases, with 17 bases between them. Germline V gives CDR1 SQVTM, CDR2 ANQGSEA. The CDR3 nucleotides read TGCAGCGCCAAAGGTGCTACGGGCCAGCCCCAGCATTTT. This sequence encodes CSAKGATGQPQHF. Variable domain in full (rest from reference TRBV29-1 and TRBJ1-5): SAVISQKPSRDICQRGTSLTIQCQVDSQVTMMFWYRQQPGQSLTLIATANQGSEATYESGFVIDKFPISRPNLTFSTLTVSNMSPEDSSIYLCSAKGATGQPQHFGDGTRLSIL.

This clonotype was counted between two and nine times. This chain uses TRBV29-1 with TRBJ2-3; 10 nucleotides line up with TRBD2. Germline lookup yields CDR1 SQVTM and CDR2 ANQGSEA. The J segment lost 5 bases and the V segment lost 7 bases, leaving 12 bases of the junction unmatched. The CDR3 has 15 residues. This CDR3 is CSGYKREGLEDTQYF. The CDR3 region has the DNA TGCAGCGGTTATAAGCGGGAGGGCCTTGAAGATACGCAGTATTTT.

CDR3 sequence reads: CASSSLGPEGGYTF. CDR3 nucleotides: TGCGCCAGCAGCTCGTTGGGACCGGAGGGAGGCTACACCTTC. J is TRBJ1-2 and V is TRBV5-1; TRBD1 is a possible D gene (5 bases). Trimming removed 3 bases at V and 8 bases at J, with 17 bases between. The CDR3 loop spans 14 amino acids. Germline loops: CDR1 SGHRS, CDR2 YFSETQ.

CDR3 DNA sequence: TGTGCCAGCAGCCCCGGATGGGGGGCGATCGGGGAGCTGTTTTTT. It specifies CASSPGWGAIGELFF. V usage is TRBV13 and J usage is TRBJ2-2; TRBD1 or TRBD2 may be the D gene (6 bases each). This CDR3 has 15 amino acids. Germline V gene lookup returns CDR1 PRHDT and CDR2 FYEKMQ (reference sequence). V was cut by 5 bases and J by 7 bases, with 17 bases left in between.

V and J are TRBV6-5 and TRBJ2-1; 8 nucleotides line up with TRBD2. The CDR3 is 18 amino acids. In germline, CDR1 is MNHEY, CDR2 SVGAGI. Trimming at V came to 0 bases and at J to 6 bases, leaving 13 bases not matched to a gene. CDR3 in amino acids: CASSYSGSGTRAVNEQFF. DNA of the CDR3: TGTGCCAGCAGTTACTCGGGTTCCGGGACTAGGGCGGTCAATGAGCAGTTCTTC.

For the CDR3, the DNA is TGTGCCAGCAGCTCCCTCAGGCTATACACCTTC. Amino acids: CASSSLRLYTF. The chain couples TRBV2 to TRBJ1-2; no reliable D call. There are 11 residues in the CDR3. Trimming removed 6 bases at V and 11 bases at J, with 13 bases between. Germline V gene sequence: CDR1 SNHLY, CDR2 FYNNEI.

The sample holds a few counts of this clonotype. The CDR3 spells CASSQYREMNTEAFF. The DNA for the CDR3 is TGTGCCAGCAGCCAGTACAGGGAAATGAACACTGAAGCTTTCTTT. The genes are TRBV4-2 and TRBJ1-1; tentatively, D is TRBD1 (6 bases). The CDR3 loop spans 15 amino acids. Germline CDR1 and CDR2: LGHNA and YNFKEQ. Deletions cut 3 bases from V and 0 bases from J, with 11 bases between.

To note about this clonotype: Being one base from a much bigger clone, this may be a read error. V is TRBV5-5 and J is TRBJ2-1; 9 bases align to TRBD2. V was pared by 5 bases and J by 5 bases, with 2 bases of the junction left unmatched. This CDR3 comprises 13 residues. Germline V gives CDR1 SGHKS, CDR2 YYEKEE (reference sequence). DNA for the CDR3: TGTGCCAGCAGTCCTAGCGGGAACAATGAGCAGTTCTTC. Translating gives CASSPSGNNEQFF.